Below, 26 T cell receptor beta chains from the same sample are listed, as sequenced in a study of OX40 agonist ivuxolimab in advanced cancers. Assay used: immunoSEQ multiplex PCR; TCRdb lists only in-frame clones, some missing. Of tens of thousands of clones in the sample, 88% are singletons; the top ten hold about 1%. Source: CD4+ or CD8+ T cells sorted from blood, taken in a trial of the OX40 agonist ivuxolimab. The origin of the receptors is an adult with an advanced solid tumor such as melanoma, head and neck, liver or kidney cancer.

This chain uses TRBV18 with TRBJ2-1, with TRBD2 identical over 13 bases. Germline CDR1 reads KGHSH; CDR2 reads LQKENI. Losses at the gene ends were 0 bases for V and 9 bases for J; bases not matched to a gene: 2. The CDR3 runs 15 residues. CDR3 loop: CASSPPTSGRSEQFF. The CDR3 DNA is TGTGCCAGCTCACCACCGACTAGCGGGAGGAGTGAGCAGTTCTTC.

The chain recombines TRBV14 with TRBJ2-7, with D perhaps being TRBD1 or TRBD2 (5 bases each). Germline CDR1 is SGHDN and CDR2 is FVKESK. The V end lost 4 bases, the J end lost 6 bases, and 13 bases lay between the germline ends. There are 13 residues in the CDR3. The CDR3 protein is CASSPSGGGEQYF. Here the CDR3 DNA reads TGTGCCAGCAGCCCAAGTGGGGGTGGCGAGCAGTACTTC.

This rearrangement joins TRBV5-4 to TRBJ1-2; perhaps TRBD1 as D (6 bases). Looked up from germline, CDR1 is SGHNT and CDR2 is YYREEE (reference sequence). The CDR3 spans 16 residues. The V end lost 4 bases, the J end lost 4 bases, and 20 bases lay between the germline ends. CDR3 region: CASSGSQGTTSYGYTF. CDR3 DNA sequence: TGTGCCAGCAGCGGGTCACAGGGAACAACGAGCTATGGCTACACCTTC.

This clone was counted a single time. The rearrangement links TRBV4-1 to TRBJ2-2, with 11 bases matching TRBD1. The CDR3 loop spans 16 amino acids. J lost 6 bases, V lost 4 bases, and 7 bases had no gene match. Germline CDR1 is MGHRA and CDR2 is YSYEKL. CDR3 region: CASSRPGQGVPGELFF. Here the CDR3 DNA reads TGCGCCAGCAGCCGTCCGGGACAGGGGGTTCCCGGGGAGCTGTTTTTT.

This chain links TRBV2 with TRBJ1-5; possibly TRBD1 for D (5 bases). CDR3 length equals 14 residues. The germline V and J ends were trimmed by 7 bases and 6 bases, with 16 bases remaining between them. In germline, CDR1 is SNHLY, CDR2 FYNNEI. The CDR3 here is CASNQGGEGQPQHF. CDR3 sequence (DNA): TGTGCCAGCAACCAAGGAGGGGAAGGTCAGCCCCAGCATTTT.

This chain joins TRBV27 and TRBJ2-4, with TRBD2 matching 7 bases. CDR1 MNHEY and CDR2 SMNVEV come from the germline V gene (reference sequence). There are 13 residues in the CDR3. V gave up 2 bases and J gave up 5 bases; unmatched junction bases: 0. CDR3 loop: CASSLAGENIQYF. The CDR3 DNA follows: TGTGCCAGCAGTTTAGCGGGGGAAAACATTCAGTACTTC.

The V gene is TRBV6-1, the J gene TRBJ1-2, with D perhaps matching TRBD1 (5 bases). The V gene's germline CDR1 is MNHNS and CDR2 SASEGT. The CDR3 runs 13 residues. V lost 6 bases and J lost 0, with 8 bases in between. In DNA, the CDR3 is TGTGCCAGCAGAGACAGTACTAACTATGGCTACACCTTC. As protein: CASRDSTNYGYTF.

The CDR3 loop reads CASSLVAGVADTQYF. The CDR3 DNA reads as TGTGCCAGCAGCTTAGTAGCGGGAGTTGCAGATACGCAGTATTTT. The J gene is TRBJ2-3, the V gene TRBV13; 9 nucleotides align to TRBD2. The V and J ends lost 1 base and 4 bases, in that order; junction bases with no gene match: 3. Looked up from germline, CDR1 is PRHDT and CDR2 is FYEKMQ (reference sequence). There are 15 residues in the CDR3. The full variable domain, in which reference TRBV13 and TRBJ2-3 provide the parts outside the CDR3, is AAGVIQSPRHLIKEKRETATLKCYPIPRHDTVYWYQQGPGQDPQFLISFYEKMQSDKGSIPDRFSAQQFSDYHSELNMSSLELGDSALYFCASSLVAGVADTQYFGPGTRLTVL.

V is TRBV18 and J is TRBJ2-3; tentatively, D is TRBD2 (5 bases). Per germline, CDR1 KGHSH and CDR2 LQKENI. The CDR3 is made up of 16 amino acids. V was clipped by 0 bases and J by 3 bases, with 13 bases between them. The CDR3 here is CASSPPAPGGTDTQYF. In nucleotides, the CDR3 is TGTGCCAGCTCACCACCGGCCCCAGGCGGGACAGATACGCAGTATTTT.

The CDR3 DNA follows: TGTGCCAGCAGCCAAGAAAGGGGGCCCTATGAGCAGTTCTTC. Translated, it gives CASSQERGPYEQFF. V is TRBV4-2 and J is TRBJ2-1; TRBD1 aligns across 7 bases. The CDR3 runs to 14 residues. V lost 0 bases to trimming and J lost 8 bases; unmatched junction nucleotides: 4. The germline CDR1 and CDR2 sequences are LGHNA and YNFKEQ.

The J gene is TRBJ1-5, the V gene TRBV4-2; D not certain. Trimming left V 0 bases short and J 5 bases short, with 14 bases between. The CDR3 covers 16 residues. Germline lookup yields CDR1 LGHNA and CDR2 YNFKEQ. CDR3 bases: TGTGCCAGCAGCCAAGATTCACAGTTCAATGATCAGCCCCAGCATTTT. Protein product: CASSQDSQFNDQPQHF.

This sequence joins TRBV27 and TRBJ2-7; D perhaps matches TRBD2 (6 bases). CDR3 length equals 13 residues. Trimming removed 10 bases at V and 2 bases at J, with 15 bases between. CDR1 MNHEY and CDR2 SMNVEV come from the germline V gene (reference sequence). CDR3 DNA sequence: TGTGCCACCCAGCGGGTCGGGCCCTACGAGCAGTACTTC. Translated: CATQRVGPYEQYF.

The V call is TRBV7-8, the J call TRBJ2-2; unclear D gene. V was pared by 5 bases and J by 1 base, with 11 bases between. Germline CDR1 SGHVS, CDR2 FQNEAQ. This CDR3 is 15 amino acids long. This CDR3 reads CASSLTPGNTGELFF. The CDR3 nucleotides are TGTGCCAGCAGCCTGACCCCCGGGAACACCGGGGAGCTGTTTTTT.

This chain uses TRBV6-6 with TRBJ1-1, with TRBD1 identical over 7 bases. Germline CDR1 is MNHNY and CDR2 is SVGAGI (reference sequence). The CDR3 has 14 amino acids. With V trimmed by 10 bases and J by 10 bases, 18 bases remained unmatched. The CDR3 is CATRTGTYRVGAFF. The CDR3 coding sequence is TGTGCCACCCGGACAGGTACTTATCGCGTGGGAGCTTTCTTT.

The rearrangement uses TRBV30 and TRBJ2-5, with D unclear. CDR1 GTSNPN and CDR2 SVGIG come from the germline V gene (reference sequence). V was pared by 8 bases and J by 5 bases, with 15 bases between. This CDR3 region has 12 residues. The CDR3 DNA sequence: TGTGCCAGGGCCTTGGCTGGGGAGACCCAGTACTTC. It specifies CARALAGETQYF. Together with reference TRBV30 and TRBJ2-5, the CDR3 gives the full variable domain: SQTIHQWPATLVQPVGSPLSLECTVEGTSNPNLYWYRQAAGRGLQLLFYSVGIGQISSEVPQNLSASRPQDRQFILSSKKLLLSDSGFYLCARALAGETQYFGPGTRLLVL.

The chain has TRBV11-2 and TRBJ1-1, with D tentatively TRBD1 (5 bases). The CDR3 sequence is 14 residues long. V lost 6 bases and J 1 base, leaving 12 bases between the germline ends. Germline CDR1 SGHAT, CDR2 FQNNGV. DNA of the CDR3: TGTGCCAGCAGAGACCCCGGGGCGAACACTGAAGCTTTCTTT. This encodes CASRDPGANTEAFF.

The chain couples TRBV2 to TRBJ2-6, with D possibly being TRBD2 (5 bases). The CDR3 contains 14 residues. Germline CDR1 reads SNHLY; CDR2 reads FYNNEI. V gave up 8 bases and J gave up 3 bases, with 11 bases separating them. As DNA, the CDR3 is TGTGCCAGCGGAGGCACGGGTGGGGCCAACGTCCTGACTTTC. The encoded protein is CASGGTGGANVLTF.

The CDR3 sequence is CASSPQGGPYEQYF. The CDR3 nucleotides read TGTGCCAGCAGCCCCCAGGGAGGGCCTTACGAGCAGTACTTC. The V call is TRBV5-4, the J call TRBJ2-7; 7 nucleotides align to TRBD2. After removal of 4 bases from V and 4 bases from J, the junction contained 8 bases not matched to a gene. Looked up from germline, CDR1 is SGHNT and CDR2 is YYREEE (reference sequence). The CDR3 runs 14 residues.

The sample holds one count of this clone. Its ends do not fully match the called genes, so a read error is possible. The same CDR3 is also encoded by other DNA sequences in this sample. The chain is built from TRBV14 and TRBJ2-7, with D possibly matching TRBD1 (5 bases). From germline, CDR1 is SGHDN and CDR2 FVKESK. CDR3 size: 14 residues. In nucleotides, the CDR3 is TGTGCCAGCAGCCAAACAGGTAGCTCCTACGAGCAGTACTTT. Amino acids: CASSQTGSSYEQYF.

This clone has a handful of counts. This rearrangement joins TRBV29-1 to TRBJ2-7; D remains ambiguous. The germline gives CDR1 SQVTM, CDR2 ANQGSEA. V lost 5 bases to trimming and J lost 7 bases, with 12 bases between them. This CDR3 contains 11 residues. The CDR3 region has the DNA TGCAGCGTTCACGGAGCCGGGGAGCAGTACTTC. It is translated as CSVHGAGEQYF.

The rearrangement uses TRBV27 and TRBJ2-2, with 13 bases aligning to TRBD2. The CDR3 length is 17 residues. The germline V gene has CDR1 MNHEY and CDR2 SMNVEV (reference sequence). The V and J ends lost 7 bases and 6 bases, in that order; junction bases with no gene match: 11. CDR3 residues: CASIRSGLAGVAGELFF. CDR3 DNA: TGTGCCAGCATCCGCTCCGGACTAGCGGGAGTGGCCGGGGAGCTGTTTTTT.

This sequence joins TRBV6-1 and TRBJ1-2; D uncertain. The germline V gene encodes CDR1 MNHNS and CDR2 SASEGT. The CDR3 runs 15 residues. With 0 bases removed from V and 0 bases from J, the gap between germline ends came to 8 bases. As DNA, the CDR3 is TGTGCCAGCAGTGAAGCGTTACGGGCTAACTATGGCTACACCTTC. This translates into CASSEALRANYGYTF.

The CDR3 loop reads CASPRGFPDGYTF. The CDR3 DNA is TGTGCCAGCCCCCGGGGTTTTCCCGATGGCTACACCTTC. V gene TRBV6-6 combines with J gene TRBJ1-2; D gene uncertain. Per the germline V gene, CDR1 is MNHNY and CDR2 is SVGAGI (reference sequence). CDR3 length equals 13 residues. The V end was cut by 8 bases, the J end by 6 bases, with 16 bases between.

V gene TRBV6-5 combines with J gene TRBJ2-5; no clear D. Deletions cut 6 bases from V and 4 bases from J, with 15 bases between. The CDR3 runs 14 residues. Germline CDR1 is MNHEY and CDR2 is SVGAGI. CDR3 protein: CASSPERPLETQYF. Written as DNA, the CDR3 is TGTGCCAGCAGCCCGGAAAGGCCTCTAGAGACCCAGTACTTC.

J is TRBJ1-2 and V is TRBV2; 8 bases are a match to TRBD1. Germline assignment: CDR1 SNHLY and CDR2 FYNNEI. The trim removed 8 bases at V and 3 bases at J, leaving 5 bases unmatched. The CDR3 covers 13 residues. CDR3 sequence reads: CASSTGAHYGYTF. CDR3 coding DNA: TGTGCCAGCTCGACAGGGGCTCACTATGGCTACACCTTC.

The chain has TRBV5-6 and TRBJ1-2; perhaps TRBD1 as D (5 bases). V was pared by 0 bases and J by 1 base, with 7 bases between. Germline V gene sequence: CDR1 SGHDT, CDR2 YYEEEE. This CDR3 is built from 14 residues. The DNA of the CDR3 is TGTGCCAGCAGCTTGGACGGGGGTAACTATGGCTACACCTTC. Protein product: CASSLDGGNYGYTF. Full variable domain (rest looked up from reference TRBV5-6 and TRBJ1-2): DAGVTQSPTHLIKTRGQQVTLRCSPKSGHDTVSWYQQALGQGPQFIFQYYEEEERQRGNFPDRFSGHQFPNYSSELNVNALLLGDSALYLCASSLDGGNYGYTFGSGTRLTVV.